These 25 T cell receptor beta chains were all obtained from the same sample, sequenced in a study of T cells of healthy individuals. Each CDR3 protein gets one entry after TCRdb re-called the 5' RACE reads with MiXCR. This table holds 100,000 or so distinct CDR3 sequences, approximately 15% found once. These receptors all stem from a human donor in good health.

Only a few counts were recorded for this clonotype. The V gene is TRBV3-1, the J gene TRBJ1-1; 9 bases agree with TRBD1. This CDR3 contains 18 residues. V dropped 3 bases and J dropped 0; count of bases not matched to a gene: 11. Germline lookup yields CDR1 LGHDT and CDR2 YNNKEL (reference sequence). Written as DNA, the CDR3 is TGTGCCAGCAGCCAGCGGGGACAGGGAACAGCAATGAACACTGAAGCTTTCTTT. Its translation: CASSQRGQGTAMNTEAFF.

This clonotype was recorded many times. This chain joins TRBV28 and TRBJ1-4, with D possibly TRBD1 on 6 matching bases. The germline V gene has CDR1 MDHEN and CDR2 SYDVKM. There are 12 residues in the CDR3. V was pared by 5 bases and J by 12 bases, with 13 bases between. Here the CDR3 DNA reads TGTGCCAGCAGTCAGGGGATGAAGGAACTGTTTTTT. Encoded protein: CASSQGMKELFF.

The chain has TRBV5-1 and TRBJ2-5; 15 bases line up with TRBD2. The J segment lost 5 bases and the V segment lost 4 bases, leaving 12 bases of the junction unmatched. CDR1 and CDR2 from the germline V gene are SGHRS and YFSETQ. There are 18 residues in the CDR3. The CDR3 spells CASSTGLAGGPSTETQYF. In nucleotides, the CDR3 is TGCGCCAGCAGCACGGGACTAGCGGGGGGTCCTTCGACGGAGACCCAGTACTTC.

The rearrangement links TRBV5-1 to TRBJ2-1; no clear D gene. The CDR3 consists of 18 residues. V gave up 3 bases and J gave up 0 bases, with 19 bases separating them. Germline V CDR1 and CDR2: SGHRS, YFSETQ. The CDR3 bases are TGCGCCAGCAGCTGGTCTGGGGTAACGCCGAGCTCCTACAATGAGCAGTTCTTC. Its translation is CASSWSGVTPSSYNEQFF.

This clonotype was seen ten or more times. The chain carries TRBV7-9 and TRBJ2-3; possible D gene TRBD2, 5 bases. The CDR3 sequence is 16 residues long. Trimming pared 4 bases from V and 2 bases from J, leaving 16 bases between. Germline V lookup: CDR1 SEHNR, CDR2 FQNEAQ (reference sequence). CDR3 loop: CASSYRGSATTDTQYF. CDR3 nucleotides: TGTGCCAGCAGCTATCGAGGGAGCGCGACCACAGATACGCAGTATTTT.

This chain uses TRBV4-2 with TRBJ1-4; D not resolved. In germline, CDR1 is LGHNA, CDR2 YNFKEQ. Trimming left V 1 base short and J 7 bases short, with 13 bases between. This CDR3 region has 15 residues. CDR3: CASSQVPPESEKLFF. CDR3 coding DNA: TGTGCCAGCAGCCAAGTCCCCCCAGAGAGTGAAAAACTGTTTTTT.

CDR3 DNA: TGTGCCAGCAGCACCCCCGCAACCTCTGGGGCCAACGTCCTGACTTTC. Translation gives CASSTPATSGANVLTF. The chain links TRBV21-1 to TRBJ2-6; no check of the table's D call, TRBD1, against the DNA was made. TRBV21-1 is designated a pseudogene. The CDR3 sequence is 16 residues long.

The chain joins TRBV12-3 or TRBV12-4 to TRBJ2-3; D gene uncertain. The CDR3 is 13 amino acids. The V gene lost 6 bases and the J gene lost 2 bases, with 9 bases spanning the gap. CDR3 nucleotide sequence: TGTGCCAGCAGATGGTTAACCACAGATACGCAGTATTTT. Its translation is CASRWLTTDTQYF.

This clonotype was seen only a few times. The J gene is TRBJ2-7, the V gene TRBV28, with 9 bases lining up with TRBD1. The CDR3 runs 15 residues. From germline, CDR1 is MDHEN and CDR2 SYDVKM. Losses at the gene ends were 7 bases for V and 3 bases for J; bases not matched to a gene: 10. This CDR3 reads CASTHSGQGYYEQYF. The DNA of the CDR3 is TGTGCCAGCACCCACTCGGGACAGGGCTACTACGAGCAGTACTTC.

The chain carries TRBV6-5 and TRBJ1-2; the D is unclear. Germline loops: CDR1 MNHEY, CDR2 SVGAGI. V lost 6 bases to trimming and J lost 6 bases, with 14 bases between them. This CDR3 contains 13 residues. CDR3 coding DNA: TGTGCCAGCAGCATGACCCCAGAGGATGGCTACACCTTC. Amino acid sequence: CASSMTPEDGYTF.

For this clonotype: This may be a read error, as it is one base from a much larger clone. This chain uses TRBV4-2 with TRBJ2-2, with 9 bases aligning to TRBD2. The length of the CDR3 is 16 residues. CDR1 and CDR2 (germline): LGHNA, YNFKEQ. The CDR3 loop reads CVSSQIGGGGENELFF. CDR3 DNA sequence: TGTGTCAGCAGCCAGATAGGCGGCGGGGGGGAGAACGAGCTGTTTTTT.

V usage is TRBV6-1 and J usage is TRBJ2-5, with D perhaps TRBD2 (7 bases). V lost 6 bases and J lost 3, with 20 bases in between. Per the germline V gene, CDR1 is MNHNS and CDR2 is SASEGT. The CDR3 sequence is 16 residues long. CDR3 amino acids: CASSPSGGEGEETQYF. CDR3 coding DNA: TGTGCCAGCAGCCCCTCCGGAGGGGAGGGGGAAGAGACCCAGTACTTC.

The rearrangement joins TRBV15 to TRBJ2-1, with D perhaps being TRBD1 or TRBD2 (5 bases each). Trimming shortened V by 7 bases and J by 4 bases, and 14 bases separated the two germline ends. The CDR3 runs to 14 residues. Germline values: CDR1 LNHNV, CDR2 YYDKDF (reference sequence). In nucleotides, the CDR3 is TGTGCCACCACGACGGGACGGATATACAATGAGCAGTTCTTC. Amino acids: CATTTGRIYNEQFF.

The CDR3 loop reads CASREGGPFSYNEQFF. CDR3 nucleotide sequence: TGTGCCAGTAGAGAGGGGGGCCCCTTCTCCTACAATGAGCAGTTCTTC. V is TRBV19 and J is TRBJ2-1, with D perhaps being TRBD1 or TRBD2 (6 bases each). CDR3 size: 16 residues. Trimming stripped 6 bases from V and 0 bases from J, with 15 bases between. The V gene's germline CDR1 is LNHDA and CDR2 SQIVND (reference sequence).

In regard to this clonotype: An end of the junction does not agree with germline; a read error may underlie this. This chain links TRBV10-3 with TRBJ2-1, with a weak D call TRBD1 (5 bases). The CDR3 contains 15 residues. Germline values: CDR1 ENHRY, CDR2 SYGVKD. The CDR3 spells CAISEQASSYNERFF. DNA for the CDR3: TGTGCCATCAGTGAACAGGCGAGCTCCTACAATGAGCGGTTCTTC.

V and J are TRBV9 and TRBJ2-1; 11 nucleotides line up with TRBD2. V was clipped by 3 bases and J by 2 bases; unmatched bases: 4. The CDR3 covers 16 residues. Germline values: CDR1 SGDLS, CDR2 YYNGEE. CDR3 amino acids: CASSETSGNTYNEQFF. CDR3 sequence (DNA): TGTGCCAGCAGCGAGACTAGCGGGAACACCTACAATGAGCAGTTCTTC. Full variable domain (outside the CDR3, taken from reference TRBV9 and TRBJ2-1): DSGVTQTPKHLITATGQRVTLRCSPRSGDLSVYWYQQSLDQGLQFLIQYYNGEERAKGNILERFSAQQFPDLHSELNLSSLELGDSALYFCASSETSGNTYNEQFFGPGTRLTVL.

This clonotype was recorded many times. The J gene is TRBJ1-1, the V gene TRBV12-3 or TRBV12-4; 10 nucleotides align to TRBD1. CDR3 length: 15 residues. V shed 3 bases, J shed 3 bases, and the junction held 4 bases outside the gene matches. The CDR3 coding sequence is TGTGCCAGCAGTTTGGGACAGGGGAGGGACACTGAAGCTTTCTTT. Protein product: CASSLGQGRDTEAFF.

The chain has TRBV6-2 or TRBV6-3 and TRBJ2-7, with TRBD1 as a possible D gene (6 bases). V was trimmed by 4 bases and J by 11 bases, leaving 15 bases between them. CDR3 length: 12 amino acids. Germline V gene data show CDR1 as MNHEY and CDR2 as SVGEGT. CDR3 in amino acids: CASSSRRQEEYF. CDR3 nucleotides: TGTGCCAGCAGTTCGCGTCGACAGGAAGAGTACTTC.

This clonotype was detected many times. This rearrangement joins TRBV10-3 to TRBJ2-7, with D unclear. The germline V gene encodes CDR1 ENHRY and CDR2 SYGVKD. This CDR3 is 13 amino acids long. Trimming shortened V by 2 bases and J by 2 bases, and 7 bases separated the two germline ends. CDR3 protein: CAISEAETYEQYF. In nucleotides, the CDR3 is TGTGCCATCAGTGAGGCAGAAACCTACGAGCAGTACTTC.

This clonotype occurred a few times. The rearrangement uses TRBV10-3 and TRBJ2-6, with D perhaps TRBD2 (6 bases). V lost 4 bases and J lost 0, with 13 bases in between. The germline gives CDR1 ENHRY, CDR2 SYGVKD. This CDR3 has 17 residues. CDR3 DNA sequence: TGTGCCATCAGTGTCGGGGGAGGCAACTCTGGGGCCAACGTCCTGACTTTC. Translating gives CAISVGGGNSGANVLTF.

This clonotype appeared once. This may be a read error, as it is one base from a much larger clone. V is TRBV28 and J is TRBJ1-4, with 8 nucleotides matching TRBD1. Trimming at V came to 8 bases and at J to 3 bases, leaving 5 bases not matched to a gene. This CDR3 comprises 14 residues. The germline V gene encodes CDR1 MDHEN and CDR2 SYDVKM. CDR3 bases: TGTGCCAGCCATGGGGACAGGCCTAATGAAAAACTGTTTTTT. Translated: CASHGDRPNEKLFF.

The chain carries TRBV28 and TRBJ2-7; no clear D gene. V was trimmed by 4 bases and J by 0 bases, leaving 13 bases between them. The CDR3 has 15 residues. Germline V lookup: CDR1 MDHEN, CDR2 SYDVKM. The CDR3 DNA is TGTGCCAGCAGTTCAATCGACCGTGCCTCCTACGAGCAGTACTTC. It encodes CASSSIDRASYEQYF.

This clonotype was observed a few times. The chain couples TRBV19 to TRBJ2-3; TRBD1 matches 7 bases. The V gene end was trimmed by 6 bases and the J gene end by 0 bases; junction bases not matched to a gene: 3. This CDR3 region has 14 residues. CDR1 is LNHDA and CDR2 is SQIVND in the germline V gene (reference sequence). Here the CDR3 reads CASSRQGSTDTQYF. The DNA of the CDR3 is TGTGCCAGTAGCAGACAGGGAAGCACAGATACGCAGTATTTT.

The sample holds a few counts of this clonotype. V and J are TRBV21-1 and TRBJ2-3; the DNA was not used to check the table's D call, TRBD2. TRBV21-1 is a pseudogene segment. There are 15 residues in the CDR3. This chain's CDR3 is CASSKTSAGTDTQYF. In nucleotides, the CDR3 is TGTGCCAGCAGCAAAACTAGCGCGGGCACAGATACGCAGTATTTT.

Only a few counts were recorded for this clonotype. The CDR3 DNA sequence: TGTGCCAGCAGTTTTCGACTAGCGGATACCCCTACCGGGGAGCTGTTTTTT. It yields the protein CASSFRLADTPTGELFF. This chain uses TRBV12-3 or TRBV12-4 with TRBJ2-2; 9 bases are shared with TRBD2. The CDR3 covers 17 residues. The ends lost 3 bases at V and 5 bases at J; junction bases unmatched: 10.